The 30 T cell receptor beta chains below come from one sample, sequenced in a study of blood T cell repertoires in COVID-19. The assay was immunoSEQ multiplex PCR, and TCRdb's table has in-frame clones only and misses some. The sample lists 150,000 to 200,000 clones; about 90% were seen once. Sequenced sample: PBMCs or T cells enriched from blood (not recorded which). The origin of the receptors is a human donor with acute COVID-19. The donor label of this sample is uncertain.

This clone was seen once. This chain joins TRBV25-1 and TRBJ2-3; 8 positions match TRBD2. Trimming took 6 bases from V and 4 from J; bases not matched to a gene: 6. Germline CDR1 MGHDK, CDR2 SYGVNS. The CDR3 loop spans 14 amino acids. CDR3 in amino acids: CASRGGTSADTQYF. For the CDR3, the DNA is TGTGCCAGCAGGGGTGGGACTAGTGCAGATACGCAGTATTTT.

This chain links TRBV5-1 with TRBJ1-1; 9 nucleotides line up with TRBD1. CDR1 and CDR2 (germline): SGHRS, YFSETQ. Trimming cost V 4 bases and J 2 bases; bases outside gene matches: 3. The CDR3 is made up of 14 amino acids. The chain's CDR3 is CASSPDRGNTEAFF. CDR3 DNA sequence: TGCGCCAGCAGCCCGGACAGGGGTAACACTGAAGCTTTCTTT.

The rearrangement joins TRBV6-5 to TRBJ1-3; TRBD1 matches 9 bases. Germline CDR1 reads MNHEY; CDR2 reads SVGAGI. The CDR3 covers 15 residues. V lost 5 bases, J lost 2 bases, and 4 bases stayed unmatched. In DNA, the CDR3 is TGTGCCAGCAGTCCGACAGGGGGGACTGGAAACACCATATATTTT. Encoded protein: CASSPTGGTGNTIYF.

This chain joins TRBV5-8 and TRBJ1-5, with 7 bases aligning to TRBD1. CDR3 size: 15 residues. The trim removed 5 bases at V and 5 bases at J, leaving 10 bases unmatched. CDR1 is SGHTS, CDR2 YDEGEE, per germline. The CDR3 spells CASSPGTVTDQPQHF. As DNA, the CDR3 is TGTGCCAGCAGTCCCGGGACAGTCACCGATCAGCCCCAGCATTTT.

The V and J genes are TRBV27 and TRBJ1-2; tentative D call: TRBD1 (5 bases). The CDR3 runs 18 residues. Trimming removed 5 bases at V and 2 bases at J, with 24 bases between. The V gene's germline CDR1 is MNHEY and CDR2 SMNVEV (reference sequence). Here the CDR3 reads CASSLTVLPSTDNYGYTF. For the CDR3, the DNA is TGTGCCAGCAGTCTGACAGTCCTACCATCCACTGACAACTATGGCTACACCTTC.

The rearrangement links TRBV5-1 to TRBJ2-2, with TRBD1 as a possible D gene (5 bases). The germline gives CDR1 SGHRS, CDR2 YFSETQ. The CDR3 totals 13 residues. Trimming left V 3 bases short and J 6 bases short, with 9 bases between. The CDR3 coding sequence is TGCGCCAGCAGCTCCAGGGTCCCCGGGGAGCTGTTTTTT. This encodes CASSSRVPGELFF.

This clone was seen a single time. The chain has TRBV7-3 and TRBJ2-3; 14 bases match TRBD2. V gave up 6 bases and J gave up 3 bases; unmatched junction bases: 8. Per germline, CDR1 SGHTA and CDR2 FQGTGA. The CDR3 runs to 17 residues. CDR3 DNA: TGTGCCAGCAGTCTCTCCCGACTAGCGGGGGGGACAGATACGCAGTATTTT. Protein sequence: CASSLSRLAGGTDTQYF.

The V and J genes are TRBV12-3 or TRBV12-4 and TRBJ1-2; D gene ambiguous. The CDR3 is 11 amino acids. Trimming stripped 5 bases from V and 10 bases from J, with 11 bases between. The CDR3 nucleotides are TGTGCCAGCAGTCCCGGGAGGACCTACACCTTC. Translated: CASSPGRTYTF.

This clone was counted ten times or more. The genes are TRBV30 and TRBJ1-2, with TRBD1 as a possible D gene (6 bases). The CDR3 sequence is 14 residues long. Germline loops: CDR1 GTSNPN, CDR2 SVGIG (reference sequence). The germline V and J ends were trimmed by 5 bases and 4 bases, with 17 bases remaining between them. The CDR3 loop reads CAWVRQGKGYGYTF. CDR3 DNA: TGTGCCTGGGTCCGCCAGGGGAAGGGCTATGGCTACACCTTC.

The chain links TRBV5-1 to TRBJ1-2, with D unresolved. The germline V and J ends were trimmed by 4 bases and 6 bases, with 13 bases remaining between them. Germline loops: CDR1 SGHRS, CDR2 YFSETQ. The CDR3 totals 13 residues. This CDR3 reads CASSPRPTDGYTF. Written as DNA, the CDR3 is TGCGCCAGCAGCCCGCGCCCCACGGATGGCTACACCTTC.

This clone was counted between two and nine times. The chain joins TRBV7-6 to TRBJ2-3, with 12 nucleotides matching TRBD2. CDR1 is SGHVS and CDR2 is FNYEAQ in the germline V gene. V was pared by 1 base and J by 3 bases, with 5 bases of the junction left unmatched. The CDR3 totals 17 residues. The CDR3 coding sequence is TGTGCCAGCAGCTTAGGGACTAGCGGGGTGGAGACAGATACGCAGTATTTT. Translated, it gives CASSLGTSGVETDTQYF.

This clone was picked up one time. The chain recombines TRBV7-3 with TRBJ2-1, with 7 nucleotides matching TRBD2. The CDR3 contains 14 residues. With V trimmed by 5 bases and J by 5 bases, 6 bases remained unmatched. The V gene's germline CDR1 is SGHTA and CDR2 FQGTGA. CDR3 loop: CASSQNSGDNEQFF. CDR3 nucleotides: TGTGCCAGCAGCCAAAACAGCGGGGACAATGAGCAGTTCTTC.

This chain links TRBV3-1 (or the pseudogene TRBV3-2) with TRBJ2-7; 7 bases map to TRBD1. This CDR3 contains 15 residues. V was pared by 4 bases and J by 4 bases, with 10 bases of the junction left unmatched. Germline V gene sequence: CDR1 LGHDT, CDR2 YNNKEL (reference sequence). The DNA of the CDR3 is TGTGCCAGCAGCCGTACCCGGGACAGAGGTTACGAGCAGTACTTC. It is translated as CASSRTRDRGYEQYF.

The CDR3 DNA is TGTGCCAGCAGCGTGAGGGGGCCTTACAATGAGCAGTTCTTC. This sequence encodes CASSVRGPYNEQFF. The chain employs TRBV5-8 and TRBJ2-1; 7 bases align to TRBD1. J lost 4 bases, V lost 4 bases, and 5 bases had no gene match. CDR1 is SGHTS, CDR2 YDEGEE, per germline. This CDR3 spans 14 amino acids.

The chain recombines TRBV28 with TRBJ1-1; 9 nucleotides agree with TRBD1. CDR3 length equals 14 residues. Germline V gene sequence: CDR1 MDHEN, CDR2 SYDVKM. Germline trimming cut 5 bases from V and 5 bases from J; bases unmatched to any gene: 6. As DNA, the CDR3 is TGTGCCAGCAGTCTGACAGGGGGGTGGACTGAAGCTTTCTTT. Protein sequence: CASSLTGGWTEAFF.

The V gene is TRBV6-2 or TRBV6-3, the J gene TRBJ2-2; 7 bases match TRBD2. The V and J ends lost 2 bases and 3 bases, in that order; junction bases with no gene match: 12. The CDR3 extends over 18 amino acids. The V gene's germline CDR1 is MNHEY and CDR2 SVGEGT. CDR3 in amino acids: CASSYLGLERGYTGELFF. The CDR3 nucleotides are TGTGCCAGCAGTTACCTCGGACTAGAGAGGGGATACACCGGGGAGCTGTTTTTT.

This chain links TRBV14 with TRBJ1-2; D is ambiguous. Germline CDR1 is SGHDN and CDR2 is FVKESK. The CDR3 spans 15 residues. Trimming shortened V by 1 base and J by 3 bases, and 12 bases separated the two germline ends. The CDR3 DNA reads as TGTGCCAGCAGCCAAGGTGACGAGGAAGACTATGGCTACACCTTC. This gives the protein CASSQGDEEDYGYTF.

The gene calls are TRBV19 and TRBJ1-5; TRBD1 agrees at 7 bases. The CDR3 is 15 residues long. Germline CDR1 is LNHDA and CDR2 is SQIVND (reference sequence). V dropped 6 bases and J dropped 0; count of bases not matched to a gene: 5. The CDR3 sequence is CASSLGTVSNQPQHF. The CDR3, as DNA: TGTGCCAGTAGCCTAGGGACAGTTAGCAATCAGCCCCAGCATTTT. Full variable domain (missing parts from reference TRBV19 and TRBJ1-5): DGGITQSPKYLFRKEGQNVTLSCEQNLNHDAMYWYRQDPGQGLRLIYYSQIVNDFQKGDIAEGYSVSREKKESFPLTVTSAQKNPTAFYLCASSLGTVSNQPQHFGDGTRLSIL.

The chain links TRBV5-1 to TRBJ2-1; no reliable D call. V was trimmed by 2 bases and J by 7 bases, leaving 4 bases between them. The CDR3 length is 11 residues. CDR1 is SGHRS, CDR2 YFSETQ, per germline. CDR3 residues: CASSFGNEQFF. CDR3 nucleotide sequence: TGCGCCAGCAGCTTCGGGAATGAGCAGTTCTTC.

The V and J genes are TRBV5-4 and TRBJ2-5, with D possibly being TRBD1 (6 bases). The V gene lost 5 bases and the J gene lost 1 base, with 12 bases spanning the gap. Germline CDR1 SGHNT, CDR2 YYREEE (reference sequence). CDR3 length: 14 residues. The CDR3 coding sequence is TGTGCCAGCAGGAGAACAGGGCCCCAAGAGACCCAGTACTTC. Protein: CASRRTGPQETQYF.

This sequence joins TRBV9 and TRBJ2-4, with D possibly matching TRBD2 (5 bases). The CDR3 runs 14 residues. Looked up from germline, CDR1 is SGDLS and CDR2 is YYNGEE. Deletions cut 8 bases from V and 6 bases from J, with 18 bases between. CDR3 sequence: CASGKEAAGNIQYF. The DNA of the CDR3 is TGTGCCAGTGGGAAGGAAGCGGCGGGAAACATTCAGTACTTC. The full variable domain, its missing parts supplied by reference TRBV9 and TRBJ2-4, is DSGVTQTPKHLITATGQRVTLRCSPRSGDLSVYWYQQSLDQGLQFLIQYYNGEERAKGNILERFSAQQFPDLHSELNLSSLELGDSALYFCASGKEAAGNIQYFGAGTRLSVL.

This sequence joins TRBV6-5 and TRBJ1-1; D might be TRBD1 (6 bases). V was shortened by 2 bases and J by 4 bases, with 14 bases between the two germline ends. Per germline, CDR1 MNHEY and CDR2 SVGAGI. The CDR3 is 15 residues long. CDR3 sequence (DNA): TGTGCCAGCAGTTACAGGGGGAGGGTTAGCACTGAAGCTTTCTTT. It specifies CASSYRGRVSTEAFF.

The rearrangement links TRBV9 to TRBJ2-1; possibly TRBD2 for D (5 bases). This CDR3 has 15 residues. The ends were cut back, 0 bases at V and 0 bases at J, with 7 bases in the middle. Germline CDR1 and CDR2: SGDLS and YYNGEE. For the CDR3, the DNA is TGTGCCAGCAGCGTAGATGAGGGCTCCTACAATGAGCAGTTCTTC. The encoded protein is CASSVDEGSYNEQFF.

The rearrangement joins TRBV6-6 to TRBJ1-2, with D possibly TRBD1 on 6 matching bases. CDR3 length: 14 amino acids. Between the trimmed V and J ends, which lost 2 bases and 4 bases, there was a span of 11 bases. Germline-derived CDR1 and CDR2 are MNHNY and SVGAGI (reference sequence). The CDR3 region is CASSYTGHTYGYTF. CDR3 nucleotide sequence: TGTGCCAGCAGTTACACGGGACATACCTATGGCTACACCTTC.

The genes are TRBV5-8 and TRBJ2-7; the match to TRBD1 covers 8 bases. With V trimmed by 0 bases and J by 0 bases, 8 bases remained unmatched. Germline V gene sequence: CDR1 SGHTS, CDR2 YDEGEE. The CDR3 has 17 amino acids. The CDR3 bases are TGTGCCAGCAGCTTGGTGTTGGGGACAGGCCTCTCCTACGAGCAGTACTTC. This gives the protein CASSLVLGTGLSYEQYF.

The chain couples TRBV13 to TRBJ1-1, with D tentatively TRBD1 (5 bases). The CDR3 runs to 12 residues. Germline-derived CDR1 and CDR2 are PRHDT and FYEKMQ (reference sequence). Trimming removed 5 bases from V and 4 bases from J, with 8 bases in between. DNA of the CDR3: TGTGCCAGCAGCCCGCAGGGCACTGAAGCTTTCTTT. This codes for CASSPQGTEAFF.

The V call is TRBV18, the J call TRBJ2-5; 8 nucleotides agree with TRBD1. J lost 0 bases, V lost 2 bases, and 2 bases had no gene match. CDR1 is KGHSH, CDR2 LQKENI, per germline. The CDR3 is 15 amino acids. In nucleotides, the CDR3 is TGTGCCAGCTCACCAGCAGGGGGCCACCAAGAGACCCAGTACTTC. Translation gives CASSPAGGHQETQYF.

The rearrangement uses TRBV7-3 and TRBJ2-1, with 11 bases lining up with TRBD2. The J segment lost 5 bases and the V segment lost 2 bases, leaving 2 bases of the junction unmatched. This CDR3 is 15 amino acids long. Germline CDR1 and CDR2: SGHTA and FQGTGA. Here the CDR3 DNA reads TGTGCCAGCAGCTTAGGGACTAGCGGCCACAATGAGCAGTTCTTC. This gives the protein CASSLGTSGHNEQFF. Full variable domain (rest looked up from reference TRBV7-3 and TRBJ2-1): GAGVSQTPSNKVTEKGKYVELRCDPISGHTALYWYRQSLGQGPEFLIYFQGTGAADDSGLPNDRFFAVRPEGSVSTLKIQRTERGDSAVYLCASSLGTSGHNEQFFGPGTRLTVL.

CDR3 amino acids: CASSRQGSNTEAFF. CDR3 DNA: TGTGCCAGCAGTAGACAGGGGTCAAACACTGAAGCTTTCTTT. This chain uses TRBV2 with TRBJ1-1, with 8 bases lining up with TRBD1. The CDR3 has 14 residues. Germline loops: CDR1 SNHLY, CDR2 FYNNEI. V shed 5 bases, J shed 2 bases, and the junction held 4 bases outside the gene matches.

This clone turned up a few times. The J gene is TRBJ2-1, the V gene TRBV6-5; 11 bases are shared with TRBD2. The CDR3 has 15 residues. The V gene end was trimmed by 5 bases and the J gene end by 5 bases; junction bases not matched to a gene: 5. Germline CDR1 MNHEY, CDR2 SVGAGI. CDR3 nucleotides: TGTGCCAGCAGTAGACTAGCGGGGTCCGACAATGAGCAGTTCTTC. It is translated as CASSRLAGSDNEQFF.